The 24 T cell receptor beta chains below all came from one sample that was sequenced in a study of blood T cell repertoires in COVID-19. Libraries were prepared by immunoSEQ multiplex PCR; TCRdb keeps only in-frame clonotypes and omits some of them. The sample lists under 200,000 clones; 80% to 90% were seen once. Sequenced material: peripheral blood. The receptors derive from a woman in her seventies who had recovered from COVID-19.

The chain employs TRBV4-3 and TRBJ2-7; TRBD1 aligns across 10 bases. The germline CDR1 and CDR2 sequences are LGHNA and YSLEER. After removal of 1 base from V and 3 bases from J, the junction contained 6 bases not matched to a gene. This CDR3 is 16 amino acids long. The DNA for the CDR3 is TGCGCCAGCAGCCAAGGGGCCGGGACAGGGGACTACGAGCAGTACTTC. Protein sequence: CASSQGAGTGDYEQYF.

This chain links TRBV27 with TRBJ2-7, with D uncertain. Germline CDR1 MNHEY, CDR2 SMNVEV (reference sequence). The CDR3 covers 14 residues. Trimming took 3 bases from V and 4 from J, leaving 13 bases between them. The CDR3 reads CASSFWAAGYEQYF. The CDR3 DNA sequence: TGTGCCAGCAGTTTTTGGGCAGCCGGATACGAGCAGTACTTC.

This clone was seen a handful of times. V gene TRBV24-1 combines with J gene TRBJ2-3, with unresolved D. The germline gives CDR1 KGHDR, CDR2 SFDVKD. Trimming pared 0 bases from V and 2 bases from J, leaving 11 bases between. The CDR3 loop spans 16 amino acids. The CDR3: CATSDLGRNFTDTQYF. DNA for the CDR3: TGTGCCACCAGTGATTTGGGGCGAAACTTCACAGATACGCAGTATTTT.

The chain uses TRBV28 and TRBJ2-6, with D unresolved. Trimming removed 7 bases from V and 0 bases from J, with 13 bases in between. The CDR3 extends over 16 amino acids. Germline CDR1 reads MDHEN; CDR2 reads SYDVKM. The CDR3 nucleotides read TGTGCCAGCACCAGCGCATCTAGCTCTGGGGCCAACGTCCTGACTTTC. Its translation: CASTSASSSGANVLTF.

The CDR3, as DNA: TGTGCCAGCAGCCACCGGGAGGACTATGGCTACACCTTC. It specifies CASSHREDYGYTF. This rearrangement joins TRBV27 to TRBJ1-2; no reliable D call. Germline lookup yields CDR1 MNHEY and CDR2 SMNVEV (reference sequence). Trimming stripped 6 bases from V and 3 bases from J, with 11 bases between. The CDR3 runs to 13 residues.

The sample holds a few counts of this clone. This rearrangement joins TRBV5-6 to TRBJ2-2, with D possibly being TRBD1 (6 bases). This CDR3 contains 16 residues. Germline V gives CDR1 SGHDT, CDR2 YYEEEE. Trimming removed 4 bases from V and 1 base from J, with 14 bases in between. The CDR3 spells CASSPRGNRNTGELFF. Written as DNA, the CDR3 is TGTGCCAGCAGCCCTAGGGGGAACAGGAACACCGGGGAGCTGTTTTTT.

V and J are TRBV29-1 and TRBJ2-1; 9 bases align to TRBD2. The CDR3 loop spans 16 amino acids. J gave up 5 bases and V 1 base, and 9 bases lay outside the gene matches. Germline values: CDR1 SQVTM, CDR2 ANQGSEA. CDR3 region: CSVEGWSGRPHNEQFF. Here the CDR3 DNA reads TGCAGCGTTGAAGGGTGGAGCGGGAGGCCCCACAATGAGCAGTTCTTC.

The CDR3 DNA follows: TGTGCCAGCAGCAGCACCGGGAGCGGGCCCTACAATGAGCAGTTCTTC. Translated: CASSSTGSGPYNEQFF. The chain carries TRBV13 and TRBJ2-1, with D possibly being TRBD2 (6 bases). This CDR3 is built from 16 residues. Germline values: CDR1 PRHDT, CDR2 FYEKMQ (reference sequence). The V and J ends lost 5 bases and 2 bases respectively, with 16 bases between them. Looking up the rest from reference TRBV13 and TRBJ2-1 gives the full variable domain: AAGVIQSPRHLIKEKRETATLKCYPIPRHDTVYWYQQGPGQDPQFLISFYEKMQSDKGSIPDRFSAQQFSDYHSELNMSSLELGDSALYFCASSSTGSGPYNEQFFGPGTRLTVL.

J is TRBJ2-1 and V is TRBV19; TRBD2 aligns across 9 bases. Trimming removed 6 bases from V and 0 bases from J; junction bases left unmatched: 6. The CDR3 has 16 amino acids. Germline assignment: CDR1 LNHDA and CDR2 SQIVND (reference sequence). CDR3 nucleotides: TGTGCCAGTAGCCCCCGGCGGGGGGGCTCCTACAATGAGCAGTTCTTC. Encoded protein: CASSPRRGGSYNEQFF. Supplemented by reference TRBV19 and TRBJ2-1, the full variable domain reads DGGITQSPKYLFRKEGQNVTLSCEQNLNHDAMYWYRQDPGQGLRLIYYSQIVNDFQKGDIAEGYSVSREKKESFPLTVTSAQKNPTAFYLCASSPRRGGSYNEQFFGPGTRLTVL.

The chain links TRBV15 to TRBJ1-4; 8 bases are shared with TRBD1. After removal of 4 bases from V and 11 bases from J, the junction contained 6 bases not matched to a gene. Per germline, CDR1 LNHNV and CDR2 YYDKDF (reference sequence). This CDR3 comprises 13 residues. This chain's CDR3 is CATSTGQGLKLFF. CDR3 in DNA: TGTGCCACCAGCACCGGACAGGGTTTGAAACTGTTTTTT.

The gene calls are TRBV5-1 and TRBJ2-5, with 7 bases that match TRBD1. The CDR3 has 15 amino acids. Unmatched junction bases numbered 12, after V lost 3 bases and J lost 7 bases. The germline gives CDR1 SGHRS, CDR2 YFSETQ. The CDR3 protein is CASSYTDRSQGTQYF. Here the CDR3 DNA reads TGCGCCAGCAGCTACACGGACAGGTCCCAGGGGACCCAGTACTTC.

This chain joins TRBV7-3 and TRBJ1-1; 10 bases fit TRBD1. CDR1 is SGHTA and CDR2 is FQGTGA in the germline V gene. The CDR3 contains 16 residues. V dropped 5 bases and J dropped 4; count of bases not matched to a gene: 10. The CDR3 DNA follows: TGTGCCAGCAGCGCCGGGACAGGGGCCCCCGGCACTGAAGCTTTCTTT. Translating it yields CASSAGTGAPGTEAFF.

V gene TRBV27 combines with J gene TRBJ1-5; D remains unclear. Germline V lookup: CDR1 MNHEY, CDR2 SMNVEV (reference sequence). V was clipped by 5 bases and J by 0 bases, with 17 bases between them. The CDR3 contains 17 residues. CDR3 protein: CASSPRKASYSNQPQHF. The CDR3 DNA reads TGTGCCAGCAGTCCCAGGAAAGCCTCATATAGCAATCAGCCCCAGCATTTT.

Here the CDR3 reads CASSLYRDGQTEAFF. The CDR3 DNA is TGTGCCAGCAGCTTATACCGGGACGGACAGACTGAAGCTTTCTTT. This chain connects TRBV7-2 to TRBJ1-1; perhaps TRBD1 as D (6 bases). V was trimmed by 2 bases and J by 5 bases, leaving 15 bases between them. The CDR3 is made up of 15 amino acids. Looked up from germline, CDR1 is SGHTA and CDR2 is FQGNSA.

This clone was seen a handful of times. This chain uses TRBV7-2 with TRBJ2-3; 12 bases fit TRBD2. This CDR3 region has 19 residues. V lost 5 bases, J lost 6 bases, and 18 bases stayed unmatched. CDR1 is SGHTA, CDR2 FQGNSA, per germline. The CDR3 coding sequence is TGTGCCAGCAGCCCATCCCCGGCGACTAGCGGGAGCGTGGGGGATACGCAGTATTTT. It encodes CASSPSPATSGSVGDTQYF.

The rearrangement uses TRBV25-1 and TRBJ2-4, with 14 bases lining up with TRBD2. Germline CDR1 is MGHDK and CDR2 is SYGVNS. The CDR3 runs 17 residues. V lost 7 bases and J lost 4; bases outside the gene matches: 9. CDR3: CASTLTSGGESKNIQYF. In DNA, the CDR3 is TGTGCCAGCACCCTGACTAGCGGGGGGGAGTCTAAAAACATTCAGTACTTC.

V usage is TRBV5-1 and J usage is TRBJ2-1; TRBD1 is a possible D gene (6 bases). This CDR3 region has 15 residues. V was clipped by 7 bases and J by 0 bases, with 14 bases between them. Germline lookup yields CDR1 SGHRS and CDR2 YFSETQ. Here the CDR3 DNA reads TGCGCCAGCGGCGAGGACAGTGGCTCCTACAATGAGCAGTTCTTC. It translates to CASGEDSGSYNEQFF.

This chain joins TRBV2 and TRBJ1-4, with D uncertain. The CDR3 consists of 13 residues. Looked up from germline, CDR1 is SNHLY and CDR2 is FYNNEI. Trimming removed 1 base from V and 7 bases from J, with 7 bases in between. The CDR3 reads CASSEGAPEKLFF. DNA for the CDR3: TGTGCCAGCAGTGAAGGGGCCCCTGAAAAACTGTTTTTT.

In this sample, this clone turned up many times. V gene TRBV30 combines with J gene TRBJ2-3, with D maybe TRBD2 (6 bases). The germline V gene has CDR1 GTSNPN and CDR2 SVGIG (reference sequence). V gave up 0 bases and J gave up 2 bases, with 12 bases separating them. The CDR3 is made up of 15 amino acids. In DNA form, the CDR3 reads TGTGCCTGGAGTGTTGGGCTAGCGAACACAGATACGCAGTATTTT. Protein sequence: CAWSVGLANTDTQYF. Looking up the rest from reference TRBV30 and TRBJ2-3 gives the full variable domain: SQTIHQWPATLVQPVGSPLSLECTVEGTSNPNLYWYRQAAGRGLQLLFYSVGIGQISSEVPQNLSASRPQDRQFILSSKKLLLSDSGFYLCAWSVGLANTDTQYFGPGTRLTVL.

The rearrangement links TRBV10-3 to TRBJ2-3; D call uncertain. The CDR3 totals 13 residues. Deletions cut 7 bases from V and 2 bases from J, with 10 bases between. The germline gives CDR1 ENHRY, CDR2 SYGVKD. The CDR3 is CAIMGWNTDTQYF. In nucleotides, the CDR3 is TGTGCCATCATGGGCTGGAACACAGATACGCAGTATTTT.

This chain uses TRBV3-1 (or the pseudogene TRBV3-2) with TRBJ1-2, with a weak D call TRBD1 (5 bases). Trimming cost V 3 bases and J 6 bases, with 8 bases left between them. CDR1 is LGHDT and CDR2 is YNNKEL in the germline V gene (reference sequence). The CDR3 runs 12 residues. The CDR3 region is CASSHAGHGYTF. The DNA for the CDR3 is TGTGCCAGCAGCCATGCGGGGCATGGCTACACCTTC.

This rearrangement joins TRBV7-3 to TRBJ1-6; D is ambiguous. This CDR3 contains 15 residues. CDR1 and CDR2 (germline): SGHTA, FQGTGA. V lost 1 base and J 6 bases, leaving 10 bases between the germline ends. The CDR3 reads CASSLSLGPNSPLHF. CDR3 nucleotide sequence: TGTGCCAGCAGCTTAAGTCTGGGCCCTAATTCACCCCTCCACTTT.

The chain uses TRBV5-4 and TRBJ2-3, with 8 bases lining up with TRBD1. Germline loops: CDR1 SGHNT, CDR2 YYREEE (reference sequence). The V and J ends lost 4 bases and 6 bases, in that order; junction bases with no gene match: 7. The CDR3 extends over 14 amino acids. CDR3 sequence: CASSPGQGWDTQYF. CDR3 in DNA: TGTGCCAGCAGCCCCGGACAGGGCTGGGATACGCAGTATTTT.

The chain has TRBV4-1 and TRBJ1-1, with D tentatively TRBD1 (5 bases). Germline V lookup: CDR1 MGHRA, CDR2 YSYEKL. The CDR3 covers 15 residues. V gave up 4 bases and J gave up 3 bases, with 15 bases separating them. In DNA, the CDR3 is TGCGCCAGCAGCCTCAGCGGGGGTAGGGACACTGAAGCTTTCTTT. This codes for CASSLSGGRDTEAFF.